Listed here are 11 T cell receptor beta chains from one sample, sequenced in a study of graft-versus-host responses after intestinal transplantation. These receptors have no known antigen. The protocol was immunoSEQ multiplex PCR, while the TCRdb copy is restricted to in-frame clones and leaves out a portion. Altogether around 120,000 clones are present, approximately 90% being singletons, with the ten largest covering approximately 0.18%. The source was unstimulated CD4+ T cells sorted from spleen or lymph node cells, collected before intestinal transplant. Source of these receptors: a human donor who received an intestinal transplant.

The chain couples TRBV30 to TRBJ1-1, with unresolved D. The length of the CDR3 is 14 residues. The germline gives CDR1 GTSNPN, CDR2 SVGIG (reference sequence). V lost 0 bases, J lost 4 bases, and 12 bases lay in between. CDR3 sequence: CAWSVILSRTEAFF. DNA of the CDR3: TGTGCCTGGAGTGTAATCCTGTCGCGCACTGAAGCTTTCTTT.

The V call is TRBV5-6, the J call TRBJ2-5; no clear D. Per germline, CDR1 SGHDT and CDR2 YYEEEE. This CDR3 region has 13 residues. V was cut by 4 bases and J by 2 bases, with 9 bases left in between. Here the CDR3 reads CASSLTVQETQYF. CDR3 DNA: TGTGCCAGCAGCCTAACGGTTCAAGAGACCCAGTACTTC.

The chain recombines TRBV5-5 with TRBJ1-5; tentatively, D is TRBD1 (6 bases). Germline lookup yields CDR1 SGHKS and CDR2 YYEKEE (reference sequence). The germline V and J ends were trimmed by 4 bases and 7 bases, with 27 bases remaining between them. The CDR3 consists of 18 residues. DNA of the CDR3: TGTGCCAGCAGCCGGGGTTTGGGGGTGACAGGTTTGCAGCAGCCCCAGCATTTT. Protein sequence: CASSRGLGVTGLQQPQHF.

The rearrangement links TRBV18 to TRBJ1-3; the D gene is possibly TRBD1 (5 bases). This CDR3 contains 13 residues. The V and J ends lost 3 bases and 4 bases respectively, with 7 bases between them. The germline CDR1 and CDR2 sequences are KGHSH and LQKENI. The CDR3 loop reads CASSPTVGNTIYF. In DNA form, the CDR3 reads TGTGCCAGCTCACCGACAGTGGGAAACACCATATATTTT.

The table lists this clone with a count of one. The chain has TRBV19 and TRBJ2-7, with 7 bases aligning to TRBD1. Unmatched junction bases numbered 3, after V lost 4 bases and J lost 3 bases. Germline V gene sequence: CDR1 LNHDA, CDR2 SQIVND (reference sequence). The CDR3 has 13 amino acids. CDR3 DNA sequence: TGTGCCAGTAGTACTCGGACAGGCTACGAGCAGTACTTC. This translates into CASSTRTGYEQYF.

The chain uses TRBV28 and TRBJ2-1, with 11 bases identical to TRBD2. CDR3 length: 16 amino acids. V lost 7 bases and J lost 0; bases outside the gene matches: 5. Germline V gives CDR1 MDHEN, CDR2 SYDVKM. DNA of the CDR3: TGTGCCAGCAAGTTCACTAGCGGGAGCTCCTACAATGAGCAGTTCTTC. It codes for CASKFTSGSSYNEQFF.

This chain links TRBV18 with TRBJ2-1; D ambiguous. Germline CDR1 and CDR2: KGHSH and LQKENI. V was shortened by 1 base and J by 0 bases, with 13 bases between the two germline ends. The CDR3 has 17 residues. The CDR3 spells CASSPHAVGYSYNEQFF. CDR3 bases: TGTGCCAGCTCACCACATGCGGTCGGGTACTCCTACAATGAGCAGTTCTTC. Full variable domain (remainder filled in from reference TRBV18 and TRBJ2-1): NAGVMQNPRHLVRRRGQEARLRCSPMKGHSHVYWYRQLPEEGLKFMVYLQKENIIDESGMPKERFSAEFPKEGPSILRIQQVVRGDSAAYFCASSPHAVGYSYNEQFFGPGTRLTVL.

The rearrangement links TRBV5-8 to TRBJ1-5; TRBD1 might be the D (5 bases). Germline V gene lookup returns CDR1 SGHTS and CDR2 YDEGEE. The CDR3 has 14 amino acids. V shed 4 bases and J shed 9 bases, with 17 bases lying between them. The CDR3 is CASSTKTAVPPQHF. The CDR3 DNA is TGTGCCAGCAGCACTAAGACAGCCGTTCCGCCCCAGCATTTT. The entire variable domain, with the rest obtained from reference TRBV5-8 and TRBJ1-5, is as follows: EAGVTQSPTHLIKTRGQQATLRCSPISGHTSVYWYQQALGLGLQFLLWYDEGEERNRGNFPPRFSGRQFPNYSSELNVNALELEDSALYLCASSTKTAVPPQHFGDGTRLSIL.

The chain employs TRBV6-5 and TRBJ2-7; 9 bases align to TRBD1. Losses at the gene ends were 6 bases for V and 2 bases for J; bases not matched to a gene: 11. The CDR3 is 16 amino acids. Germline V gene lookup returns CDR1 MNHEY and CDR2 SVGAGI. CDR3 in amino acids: CASRYGKTGGTYEQYF. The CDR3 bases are TGTGCCAGCAGATACGGAAAGACAGGGGGAACCTACGAGCAGTACTTC.

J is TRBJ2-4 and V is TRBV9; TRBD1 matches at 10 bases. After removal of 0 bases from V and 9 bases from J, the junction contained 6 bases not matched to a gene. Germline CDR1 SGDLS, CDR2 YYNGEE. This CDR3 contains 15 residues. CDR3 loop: CASSVGGQGFGIQYF. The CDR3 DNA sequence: TGTGCCAGCAGCGTAGGGGGACAGGGGTTTGGCATTCAGTACTTC.

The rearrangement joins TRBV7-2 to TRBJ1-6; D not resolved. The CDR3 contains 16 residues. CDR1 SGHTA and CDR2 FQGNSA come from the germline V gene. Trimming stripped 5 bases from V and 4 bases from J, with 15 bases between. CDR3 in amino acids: CASSPGPLPYNSPLHF. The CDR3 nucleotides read TGTGCCAGCAGCCCTGGGCCTCTCCCTTATAATTCACCCCTCCACTTT. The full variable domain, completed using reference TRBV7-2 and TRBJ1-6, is GAGVSQSPSNKVTEKGKDVELRCDPISGHTALYWYRQSLGQGLEFLIYFQGNSAPDKSGLPSDRFSAERTGGSVSTLTIQRTQQEDSAVYLCASSPGPLPYNSPLHFGNGTRLTVT.